This T cell receptor beta chain derives from a study of radiotherapy plus CTLA-4 blockade in lung cancer. In the study overall: For 15% to 20% of patients, objective responses occurred, and about 30% had disease control. Study-wide results and limits: In blood, after radiotherapy plus ipilimumab, tumor-derived TCR clones expanded. Reports identified early blood T cell clone dynamics, with interferon-beta, as the best response predictor.

To note about this clone: Its matching antigen is unknown.

Clones were sequenced by immunoSEQ multiplex PCR, and TCRdb holds only the in-frame ones, with some missing. The data show some 92,000 clones, 80% to 85% seen once. The starting material was peripheral blood, obtained from a patient treated with radiotherapy plus ipilimumab. This receptor was obtained from a human donor with non-small cell lung cancer who had a partial response to radiotherapy plus ipilimumab.

CDR3 in amino acids: CASSQDGVRGGAKNIQYF. CDR3 nucleotides: TGCGCCAGCAGCCAAGATGGGGTTAGGGGTGGAGCCAAAAACATTCAGTACTTC. The chain uses TRBV4-1 and TRBJ2-4; a weak D match, TRBD1 (5 bases). V was cut by 0 bases and J by 0 bases, with 15 bases left in between. The CDR3 covers 18 residues. The germline V gene has CDR1 MGHRA and CDR2 YSYEKL.